The sequence of this T cell receptor (beta chain) was determined in a study of regulatory T cells in long-lasting Graves disease (dated by TCRdb to 2020 to 2023). Notes on the research overall: To count as having persistent Graves' disease, a patient had to have received antithyroid drug treatment for over 5 years with TSH receptor autoantibodies remaining persistently positive. The study took place in China and was registered as a clinical trial. TCR sequencing covered around 13 persistent and around 20 newly diagnosed Graves' disease patients, around 33 samples in total. Patients with persistent Graves' disease were compared with patients with newly diagnosed Graves' disease using TCR sequencing and RNA sequencing of peripheral blood. On average, persistent Graves' disease patients in the clinical cohort had been on antithyroid drugs for eight to twelve years.

The CDR3 runs 17 residues from the cysteine to the phenylalanine. Of all the DNA, just the CDR3 is kept, 51 bases in frame from base 1. CDR1 DFQATT and CDR2 SNEGSKA were looked up in the germline V gene (reference sequence). Trimming removed 3 bases from V and 0 bases from J, leaving 20 bases between the germline ends. The time point tag for this specimen amounts to: persistent/refractory GD, antithyroid drugs over 5 years with positive TRAb. For both TCR sequencing and RNA sequencing, RNA was extracted from PBMCs in TRIzol. The diagnosis of Graves' disease was made according to American Thyroid Association guidelines. Patients for the study were recruited at an endocrinology department in Xi'an, China. Each patient gave 9 to 10 milliliters of peripheral blood, collected in an EDTA anticoagulant tube. PBMCs were isolated by Ficoll Paque Plus density gradient separation without further T cell sorting. An Agilent 2100 Bioanalyzer and agarose gel were used to assess RNA quality, and a NanoDrop 2000 was used to measure RNA concentration.

Results and caveats for the whole study, not just this receptor: Compared with newly diagnosed patients, persistent Graves' disease patients had lower TCR Shannon entropy and fewer highly expanded clones, which suggests clonal expansion. Only peripheral blood was studied, because thyroid tissue, the primary lesion, was inaccessible. As a limitation, the authors acknowledged that the small sample size may reduce accuracy. A larger number of public clonotypes was shared among persistent patients (under 3,000) than among newly diagnosed patients (over 850). Only the TCR beta chain was sequenced and analyzed. TRBV28, TRBJ1-2 and TRBJ2-5 were preferentially used in persistent disease, while TRBV20-1 and TRBJ2-1 were favored in newly diagnosed disease.

The library was obtained by multiplex PCR. Sequenced using an Illumina HiSeq 4000. TCR beta libraries were built with iRepertoire HTBI primers and Arm-PCR amplification of CDR3 regions. Before sequencing, the PCR products went through gel purification. The study's processing was this. A total of 62 TRBV and about 13 TRBJ segments were identified across samples and were used for gene usage analysis of CDR3 amino acid clonotypes. Filtered high-quality paired reads were merged into contigs using COPE and FqMerger. BLAST was used to align contigs to the IMGT TRBV, TRBD and TRBJ reference genes, and CDR3 was defined following IMGT. Any clonotype with a frequency above 0.1% was classified as a highly expanded clone. Repertoire diversity was measured by Shannon entropy, and V-J evenness by the Gini coefficient. A clonotype found in more than one individual was treated as public. TCRdb reprocessing: public reads trimmed at Q25 with fastp, clones called with MiXCR, in-frame beta chains kept. Here each entry gathers all rows of one CDR3 protein and keeps the most common genes and DNA. TCRdb, not the original authors, processed these V and J calls. A total of approximately 400,000 distinct CDR3 sequences appear in this sample, 23% of them only once. The leading ten clones occupy roughly a quarter of the sample.

Of note for this clonotype: This receptor's antigen is unknown. Base qualities are not provided; no much larger clone lies one nucleotide away.

The TCR sequence derives from a female donor with Graves disease. The V and J genes are TRBV20-1 and TRBJ1-1, with no confident D gene call. This material consisted of peripheral blood mononuclear cells (PBMCs), taken when the disease was refractory, from a patient treated with antithyroid drugs. The DNA reads TGCAGTGCTAGTGCCCGGGGTTTGATAACAATGAACACTGAAGCTTTCTTT. Translated, it gives CSASARGLITMNTEAFF.